One and the same sample provided the 7 T cell receptor beta chains below, sequenced in a study of technical replicates of blood from a handful of donors. Assay used: immunoSEQ multiplex PCR; TCRdb lists only in-frame clones, some missing. The sample has nearly 70,000 clones, 92% seen once. Sequencing was done on a sample of T cells isolated from PBMCs. The source of these receptors is a human donor in good health.

The V call is TRBV5-6, the J call TRBJ1-1, with 7 bases identical to TRBD1. Germline CDR1 reads SGHDT; CDR2 reads YYEEEE. This CDR3 contains 13 residues. V was pared by 2 bases and J by 6 bases, with 4 bases of the junction left unmatched. In DNA, the CDR3 is TGTGCCAGCAGCTTTGAACAGGGGCCTGAAGCTTTCTTT. Protein sequence: CASSFEQGPEAFF.

The genes are TRBV4-3 and TRBJ1-4, with 9 positions matching TRBD1. The germline CDR1 and CDR2 sequences are LGHNA and YSLEER. The J segment lost 15 bases and the V segment lost 2 bases, leaving 10 bases of the junction unmatched. The CDR3 extends over 14 amino acids. The CDR3 coding sequence is TGCGCCAGCAGCCAATACGATACAGGGGGCCGAATGTTTTTT. Residues: CASSQYDTGGRMFF.

Only a few counts were recorded for this clone. The V call is TRBV27, the J call TRBJ1-2; 7 nucleotides line up with TRBD1. The junction had 9 bases not matched to a gene; V was cut back by 3 bases and J by 8 bases. The length of the CDR3 is 14 residues. Germline V gene data show CDR1 as MNHEY and CDR2 as SMNVEV (reference sequence). Here the CDR3 DNA reads TGTGCCAGCAGTTTTGGCCCCACGGGACAGGGCTACACCTTC. The encoded protein is CASSFGPTGQGYTF.

V gene TRBV4-1 combines with J gene TRBJ2-7; TRBD2 matches 9 bases. After removal of 5 bases from V and 3 bases from J, the junction contained 14 bases not matched to a gene. Germline V lookup: CDR1 MGHRA, CDR2 YSYEKL. This CDR3 is 17 amino acids long. CDR3 protein: CASSRDFGLAGIYEQYF. The CDR3 nucleotides read TGCGCCAGCAGCAGGGACTTCGGGCTAGCGGGAATCTACGAGCAGTACTTC.

The V and J genes are TRBV5-1 and TRBJ1-3, with a weak D call TRBD1 (5 bases). V shed 1 base and J shed 4 bases, with 12 bases lying between them. The CDR3 is made up of 15 amino acids. CDR1 is SGHRS, CDR2 YFSETQ, per germline. The CDR3 reads CASSLTGNEGNTIYF. For the CDR3, the DNA is TGCGCCAGCAGCTTGACAGGAAACGAAGGAAACACCATATATTTT.

The V and J genes are TRBV19 and TRBJ1-2; possibly TRBD1 for D (5 bases). Germline V lookup: CDR1 LNHDA, CDR2 SQIVND (reference sequence). The V end was cut by 8 bases, the J end by 0 bases, with 7 bases between. The CDR3 consists of 12 residues. CDR3 region: CASATANYGYTF. Here the CDR3 DNA reads TGTGCCAGTGCGACAGCTAACTATGGCTACACCTTC.

The chain links TRBV5-1 to TRBJ2-6, with 9 bases fitting TRBD1. J gave up 1 base and V 4 bases, and 6 bases lay outside the gene matches. CDR1 and CDR2 (germline): SGHRS, YFSETQ. The CDR3 loop spans 17 amino acids. The CDR3 spells CASSAGQGRSGANVLTF. The CDR3 DNA reads as TGCGCCAGCAGCGCGGGACAGGGCAGGTCTGGGGCCAACGTCCTGACTTTC.